Listed below are T cell receptor beta chains from one sample, sequenced in a study of T cells in Graves' hyperthyroidism and ophthalmopathy. TCRdb itself ran the multiplex PCR reads through MiXCR, one entry per CDR3 protein. The sample contains 700,000 or so distinct CDR3 sequences, roughly 15% of which appear only once. The sample consisted of blood. The receptors stem from a man aged 18 to 30 with Graves' hyperthyroidism. Both conserved end residues are part of each CDR3. D genes are given only for firm matches. Where a row states a size, it is once, few, many or the class of an expanded clone; other rows omit it.

d_call j_call clone_size v_call cdr3_length cdr3_aa cdr3_nt
TRBD2 TRBJ2-1 NA TRBV4-1 15 CASSHLGLAYNEQFF TGCGCCAGCAGCCATCTCGGACTAGCCTACAATGAGCAGTTCTTC
NA TRBJ1-1 few TRBV9 15 CASSPTGGGSGEAFF TGTGCCAGCAGCCCAACAGGAGGGGGATCGGGTGAAGCTTTCTTT
TRBD1 TRBJ2-3 many TRBV7-6 16 CASSVGTGLRTDTQYF TGTGCCAGCAGTGTCGGGACAGGTCTACGCACAGATACGCAGTATTTT
NA TRBJ2-1 few TRBV20-1 17 CSATYRDSLGSYNEQFF TGCAGTGCTACCTACAGGGACTCTCTAGGGTCCTACAATGAGCAGTTCTTC
NA TRBJ1-1 few TRBV7-2 12 CASSTPGLGAFF TGTGCCAGCAGCACCCCCGGCCTGGGAGCTTTCTTT
TRBD2 TRBJ2-1 many TRBV10-3 19 CAISDYGSGSYLRYNEQFF TGTGCCATCAGTGATTATGGTAGCGGGAGCTACCTACGCTACAATGAGCAGTTCTTC
TRBD1 TRBJ1-1 NA TRBV7-9 17 CASSLVRGTDPNTEAFF TGTGCCAGCAGCTTAGTTAGGGGGACAGATCCAAACACTGAAGCTTTCTTT
TRBD2 TRBJ2-7 many TRBV16 15 CASSASAWGGSEQYF TGTGCCAGCAGCGCCTCGGCATGGGGGGGATCGGAGCAGTACTTC
NA TRBJ2-3 NA TRBV24-1 13 CATSDFRTDTQYF TGTGCCACCAGTGATTTCCGCACAGATACGCAGTATTTT
NA TRBJ2-7 many TRBV3-1 13 CASSVGRGGEQYF TGTGCCAGCAGCGTTGGCAGGGGCGGCGAGCAGTACTTC
NA TRBJ1-5 NA TRBV4-3 14 CASSQEEGGGPQHF TGCGCCAGCAGCCAAGAGGAGGGGGGGGGGCCCCAGCATTTT
TRBD2 TRBJ2-3 few TRBV5-5 16 CASSSLLAGGTDTQYF TGTGCCAGCAGCTCGCTCTTAGCGGGGGGCACAGATACGCAGTATTTT
NA TRBJ1-5 many TRBV28 14 CASSPRTAHQPQHF TGTGCCAGCAGTCCTCGGACAGCCCATCAGCCCCAGCATTTT
NA TRBJ2-5 few TRBV4-3 13 CASSREGGETQYF TGCGCCAGCAGCCGAGAAGGGGGAGAGACCCAGTACTTC
TRBD1 TRBJ2-5 many TRBV2 14 CASSYRGFQETQYF TGTGCCAGCAGCTACAGGGGGTTCCAAGAGACCCAGTACTTC
NA TRBJ1-1 few TRBV18 13 CATINNLNTEAFF TGTGCCACCATCAATAACCTGAACACTGAAGCTTTCTTT
NA TRBJ1-1 NA TRBV15 14 CATSRILGDTEAFF TGTGCCACCAGCAGAATTCTAGGGGACACTGAAGCTTTCTTT
TRBD1 TRBJ2-7 few TRBV7-3 15 CASSIRDRVSYEQYF TGTGCCAGCAGCATCCGGGACAGGGTTTCCTACGAGCAGTACTTC
NA TRBJ2-7 many TRBV6-1 17 CASSETAAGRDGYEQYF TGTGCCAGCAGTGAGACCGCGGCGGGCAGGGACGGGTACGAGCAGTACTTC
TRBD2 TRBJ2-1 NA TRBV7-3 16 CASSLTTSGVRHEQFF TGTGCCAGCAGCTTAACAACTAGCGGGGTCAGGCATGAGCAGTTCTTC
NA TRBJ1-4 many TRBV27 14 CASSPSPWGEKLFF TGTGCCAGCAGTCCGTCACCCTGGGGTGAAAAACTGTTTTTT
NA TRBJ1-1 few TRBV5-6 16 CASSRGTYGVNTEAFF TGTGCCAGCAGCCGAGGGACTTATGGGGTGAACACTGAAGCTTTCTTT
NA TRBJ2-5 NA TRBV25-1 14 CASSEGSGKETQYF TGTGCCAGCAGTGAAGGTAGCGGCAAAGAGACCCAGTACTTC
TRBD1 TRBJ1-3 few TRBV28 16 CASRGDRETTRNTIYF TGTGCCAGCAGGGGGGACAGGGAAACGACTCGCAACACCATATATTTT
NA TRBJ2-2 NA TRBV4-1 17 CASSQKVVAANTGELFF TGCGCCAGCAGCCAGAAGGTGGTAGCGGCGAACACCGGGGAGCTGTTTTTT
NA TRBJ1-5 many TRBV2 14 CASSDRTRGQPQHF TGTGCCAGCAGTGATCGGACGCGAGGGCAGCCCCAGCATTTT
NA TRBJ2-5 NA TRBV7-2 13 CASRPASRETQYF TGTGCCAGCCGCCCGGCTTCCCGGGAGACCCAGTACTTC
NA TRBJ2-1 NA TRBV20-1 14 CSARLSREYNEQFF TGCAGTGCTAGATTGTCCCGGGAATACAATGAGCAGTTCTTC
NA TRBJ2-5 once TRBV30 13 CAWSNGNQETQYF TGTGCCTGGAGTAACGGTAATCAAGAGACCCAGTACTTC
NA TRBJ2-3 NA TRBV10-3 13 CAIRNGSTDTQYF TGTGCCATCAGGAACGGGAGCACAGATACGCAGTATTTT
NA TRBJ2-1 many TRBV28 12 CASKKTRVEQFF TGTGCCAGCAAGAAGACAAGGGTTGAGCAGTTCTTC
TRBD1 TRBJ2-1 few TRBV28 16 CASSPRFDRGGDEQFF TGTGCCAGCAGCCCAAGATTCGACAGGGGCGGGGATGAGCAGTTCTTC
TRBD2 TRBJ2-1 many TRBV28 17 CASSRASGVSSYNEQFF TGTGCCAGCAGCAGAGCTAGCGGAGTTAGCTCCTACAATGAGCAGTTCTTC
TRBD1 TRBJ2-7 NA TRBV7-2 15 CASSLVPGGTYEQYF TGTGCCAGCAGCTTAGTCCCAGGGGGCACCTACGAGCAGTACTTC
TRBD2 TRBJ2-2 many TRBV12-3/TRBV12-4 16 CASTHRLAGGAGELFF TGTGCCAGCACCCACCGACTAGCGGGAGGGGCGGGGGAGCTGTTTTTT
TRBD2 TRBJ2-1 many TRBV11-2 15 CASTLSGGTYNEQFF TGTGCCAGCACCTTAAGCGGGGGGACCTACAATGAGCAGTTCTTC
NA TRBJ2-7 many TRBV6-2/TRBV6-3 13 CASSYSPVYEQYF TGTGCCAGCAGTTACTCTCCGGTCTACGAGCAGTACTTC
NA TRBJ1-1 few TRBV5-1 14 CASSFQGLNTEAFF TGCGCCAGCAGCTTTCAGGGATTGAACACTGAAGCTTTCTTT
NA TRBJ2-1 NA TRBV27 16 CASSPQGQGAVGEQFF TGTGCCAGCAGTCCCCAGGGGCAGGGCGCGGTCGGTGAGCAGTTCTTC
NA TRBJ1-5 few TRBV27 13 CASSQTAGSPQHF TGTGCCAGCAGCCAGACAGCGGGCAGCCCCCAGCATTTT
TRBD1 TRBJ2-3 many TRBV12-3/TRBV12-4 13 CANRRQGENTQYF TGTGCCAACAGAAGACAGGGCGAGAATACGCAGTATTTT
TRBD1 TRBJ1-1 many TRBV5-1 13 CASSGQGATEAFF TGCGCCAGCAGCGGACAGGGTGCCACTGAAGCTTTCTTT
TRBD1 TRBJ1-1 few TRBV30 13 CAWSGQGLTEAFF TGTGCCTGGAGTGGACAGGGGCTCACTGAAGCTTTCTTT
NA TRBJ1-4 NA TRBV6-1 13 CASRAGIYEKLFF TGTGCCAGCAGAGCCGGGATTTATGAAAAACTGTTTTTT
NA TRBJ2-5 few TRBV15 17 CATSRELATRSQETQYF TGTGCCACCAGCAGAGAACTGGCAACTAGATCCCAAGAGACCCAGTACTTC
NA TRBJ2-7 NA TRBV4-3 12 CASSQGVGEQYF TGCGCCAGCAGCCAGGGGGTTGGGGAGCAGTACTTC
NA TRBJ1-5 NA TRBV12-3/TRBV12-4 15 CASSFGGAGNQPQHF TGTGCCAGCAGTTTTGGAGGGGCGGGCAATCAGCCCCAGCATTTT
NA TRBJ2-3 many TRBV25-1 17 CASSASRGGEPTDTQYF TGTGCCAGCAGTGCCTCTCGAGGAGGGGAACCCACAGATACGCAGTATTTT
TRBD2 TRBJ2-1 many TRBV2 16 CASRLGTSGRLGEQFF TGTGCCAGCAGACTCGGGACTAGCGGGAGGTTGGGGGAGCAGTTCTTC